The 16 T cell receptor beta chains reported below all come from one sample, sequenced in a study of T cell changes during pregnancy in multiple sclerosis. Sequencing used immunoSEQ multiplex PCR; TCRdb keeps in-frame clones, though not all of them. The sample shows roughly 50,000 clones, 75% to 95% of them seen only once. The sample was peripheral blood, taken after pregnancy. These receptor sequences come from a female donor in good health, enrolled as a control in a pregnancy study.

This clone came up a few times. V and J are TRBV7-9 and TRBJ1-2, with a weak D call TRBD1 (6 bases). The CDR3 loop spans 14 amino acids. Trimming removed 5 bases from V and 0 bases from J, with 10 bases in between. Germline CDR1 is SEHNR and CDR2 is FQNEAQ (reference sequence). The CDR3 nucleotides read TGTGCCAGCAGCCCACAGGGTTCTAACTATGGCTACACCTTC. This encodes CASSPQGSNYGYTF.

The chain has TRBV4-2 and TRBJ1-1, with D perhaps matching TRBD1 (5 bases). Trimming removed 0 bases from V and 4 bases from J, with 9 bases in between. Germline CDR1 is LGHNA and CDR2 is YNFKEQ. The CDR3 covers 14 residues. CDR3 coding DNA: TGTGCCAGCAGCCAAGATCGGAGGGGCACTGAAGCTTTCTTT. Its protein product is CASSQDRRGTEAFF.

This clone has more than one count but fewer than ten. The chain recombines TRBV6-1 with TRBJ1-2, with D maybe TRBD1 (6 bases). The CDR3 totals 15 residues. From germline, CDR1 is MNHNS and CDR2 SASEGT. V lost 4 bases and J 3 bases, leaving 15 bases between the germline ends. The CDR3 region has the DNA TGTGCCAGCAGTGTGTCAGGGGATCTTGACTATGGCTACACCTTC. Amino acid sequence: CASSVSGDLDYGYTF.

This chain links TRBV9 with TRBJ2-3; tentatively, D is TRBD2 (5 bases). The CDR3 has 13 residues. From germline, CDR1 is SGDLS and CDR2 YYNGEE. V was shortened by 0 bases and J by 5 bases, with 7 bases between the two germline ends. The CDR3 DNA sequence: TGTGCCAGCAGCGTAGGTGGGAGAGATACGCAGTATTTT. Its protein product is CASSVGGRDTQYF. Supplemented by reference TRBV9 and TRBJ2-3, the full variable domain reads DSGVTQTPKHLITATGQRVTLRCSPRSGDLSVYWYQQSLDQGLQFLIQYYNGEERAKGNILERFSAQQFPDLHSELNLSSLELGDSALYFCASSVGGRDTQYFGPGTRLTVL.

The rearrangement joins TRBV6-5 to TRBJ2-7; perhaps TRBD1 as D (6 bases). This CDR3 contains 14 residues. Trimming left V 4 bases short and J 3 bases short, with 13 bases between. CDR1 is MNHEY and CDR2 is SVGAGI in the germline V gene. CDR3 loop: CASSSTGRGYEQYF. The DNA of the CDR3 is TGTGCCAGCAGTTCAACAGGGCGAGGCTACGAGCAGTACTTC.

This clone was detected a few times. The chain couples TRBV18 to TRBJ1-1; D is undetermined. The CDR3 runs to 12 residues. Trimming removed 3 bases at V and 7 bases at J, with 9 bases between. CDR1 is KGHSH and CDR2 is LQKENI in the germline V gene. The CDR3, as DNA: TGTGCCAGCTCACCGGGCGAGGGTGAAGCTTTCTTT. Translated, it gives CASSPGEGEAFF.

The CDR3 loop reads CASTPSVRAFSYEQYF. The CDR3 DNA follows: TGTGCCAGCACCCCCTCCGTGAGGGCTTTCTCCTACGAGCAGTACTTC. This chain links TRBV28 with TRBJ2-7, with D maybe TRBD2 (5 bases). V was trimmed by 7 bases and J by 0 bases, leaving 19 bases between them. Per germline, CDR1 MDHEN and CDR2 SYDVKM. The CDR3 is made up of 16 amino acids.

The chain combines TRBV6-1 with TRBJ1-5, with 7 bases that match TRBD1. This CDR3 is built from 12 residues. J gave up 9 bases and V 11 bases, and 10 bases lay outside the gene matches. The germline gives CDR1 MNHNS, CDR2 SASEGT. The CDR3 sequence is CAQERGRLPQHF. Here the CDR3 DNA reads TGTGCCCAGGAGAGGGGGCGTCTGCCCCAGCATTTT.

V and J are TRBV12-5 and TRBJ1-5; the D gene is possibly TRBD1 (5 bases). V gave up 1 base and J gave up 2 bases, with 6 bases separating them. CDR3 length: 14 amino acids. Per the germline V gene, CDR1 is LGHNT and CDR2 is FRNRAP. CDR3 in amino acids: CASGLDRRNQPQHF. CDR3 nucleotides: TGTGCTAGTGGTTTGGACAGGCGCAATCAGCCCCAGCATTTT.

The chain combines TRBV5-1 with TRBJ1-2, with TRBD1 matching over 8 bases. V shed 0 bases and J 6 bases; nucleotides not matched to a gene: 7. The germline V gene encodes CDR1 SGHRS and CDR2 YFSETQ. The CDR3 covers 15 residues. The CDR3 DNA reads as TGCGCCAGCAGCTTGGGTTGGACAGGGTTGAATGGCTACACCTTC. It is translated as CASSLGWTGLNGYTF.

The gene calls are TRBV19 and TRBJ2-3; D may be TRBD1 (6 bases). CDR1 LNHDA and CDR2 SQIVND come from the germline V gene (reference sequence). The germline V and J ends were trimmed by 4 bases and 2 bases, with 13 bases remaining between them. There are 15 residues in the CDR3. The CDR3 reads CASSTQGFFTDTQYF. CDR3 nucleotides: TGTGCCAGTAGTACACAGGGTTTCTTCACAGATACGCAGTATTTT.

This chain's CDR3 is CASSEDQAIYEQYF. The CDR3 DNA follows: TGTGCCAGCAGTGAAGACCAGGCTATTTACGAGCAGTACTTC. This chain connects TRBV6-1 to TRBJ2-7, with D unclear. This CDR3 has 14 amino acids. V was clipped by 1 base and J by 4 bases, with 11 bases between them. CDR1 and CDR2 from the germline V gene are MNHNS and SASEGT.

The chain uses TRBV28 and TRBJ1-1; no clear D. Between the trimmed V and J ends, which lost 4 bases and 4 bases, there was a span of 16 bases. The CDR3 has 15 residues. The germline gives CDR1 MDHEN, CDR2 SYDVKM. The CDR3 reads CASSSPGGSGTEAFF. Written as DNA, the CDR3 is TGTGCCAGCAGTTCCCCCGGTGGATCGGGCACTGAAGCTTTCTTT.

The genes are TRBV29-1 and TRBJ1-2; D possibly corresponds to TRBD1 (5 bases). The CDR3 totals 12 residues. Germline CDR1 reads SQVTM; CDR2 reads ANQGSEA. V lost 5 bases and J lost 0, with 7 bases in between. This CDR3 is CSVMTANYGYTF. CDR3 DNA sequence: TGCAGCGTTATGACAGCTAACTATGGCTACACCTTC.

The CDR3 here is CASSMSPGGRNTEAFF. The CDR3 nucleotides read TGTGCCAGTAGTATGTCGCCGGGTGGGAGGAACACTGAAGCTTTCTTT. The J gene is TRBJ1-1, the V gene TRBV19; D is unresolved. The V and J ends lost 3 bases and 1 base respectively, with 15 bases between them. Germline V gene lookup returns CDR1 LNHDA and CDR2 SQIVND (reference sequence). The CDR3 totals 16 residues. Combining the CDR3 with reference TRBV19 and TRBJ1-1 gives the whole variable domain DGGITQSPKYLFRKEGQNVTLSCEQNLNHDAMYWYRQDPGQGLRLIYYSQIVNDFQKGDIAEGYSVSREKKESFPLTVTSAQKNPTAFYLCASSMSPGGRNTEAFFGQGTRLTVV.

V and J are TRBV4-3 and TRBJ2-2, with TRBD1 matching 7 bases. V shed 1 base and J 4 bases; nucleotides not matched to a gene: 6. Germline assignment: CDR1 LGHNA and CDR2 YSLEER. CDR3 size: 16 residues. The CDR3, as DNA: TGCGCCAGCAGCCAAGGAGCGACAGGGTCCACCGGGGAGCTGTTTTTT. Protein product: CASSQGATGSTGELFF.